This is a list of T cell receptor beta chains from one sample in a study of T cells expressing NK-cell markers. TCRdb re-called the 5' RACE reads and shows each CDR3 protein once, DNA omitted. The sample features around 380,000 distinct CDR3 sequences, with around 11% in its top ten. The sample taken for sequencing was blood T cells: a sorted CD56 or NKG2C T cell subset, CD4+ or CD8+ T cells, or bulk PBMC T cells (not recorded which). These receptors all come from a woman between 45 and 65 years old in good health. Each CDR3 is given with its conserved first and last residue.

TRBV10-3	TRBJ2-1	CAISPGAGSYSRFF
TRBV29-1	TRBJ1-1	CSVNQGANTEAFF
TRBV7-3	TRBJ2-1	CASSLRGLAGAYNEQFF
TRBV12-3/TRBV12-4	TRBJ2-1	CASSPVHPYGEQFF
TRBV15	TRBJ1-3	CATSRDAGNTIYF
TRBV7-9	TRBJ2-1	CASSLALAVEEQFF
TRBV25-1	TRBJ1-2	CASSDQPDRGYGYTF
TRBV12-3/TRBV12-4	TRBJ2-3	CASTWTSGFTDTQYF
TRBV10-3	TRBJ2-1	CAIRRTSAGNEQFF
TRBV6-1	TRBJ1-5	CASSEAPWNQPQHF
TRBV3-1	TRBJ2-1	CASSQASYNEQFF
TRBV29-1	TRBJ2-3	CSAVTGERGTDTQYF
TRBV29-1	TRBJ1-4	CSVAGGDEKLFF
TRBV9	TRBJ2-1	CASSHRTHNEQFF